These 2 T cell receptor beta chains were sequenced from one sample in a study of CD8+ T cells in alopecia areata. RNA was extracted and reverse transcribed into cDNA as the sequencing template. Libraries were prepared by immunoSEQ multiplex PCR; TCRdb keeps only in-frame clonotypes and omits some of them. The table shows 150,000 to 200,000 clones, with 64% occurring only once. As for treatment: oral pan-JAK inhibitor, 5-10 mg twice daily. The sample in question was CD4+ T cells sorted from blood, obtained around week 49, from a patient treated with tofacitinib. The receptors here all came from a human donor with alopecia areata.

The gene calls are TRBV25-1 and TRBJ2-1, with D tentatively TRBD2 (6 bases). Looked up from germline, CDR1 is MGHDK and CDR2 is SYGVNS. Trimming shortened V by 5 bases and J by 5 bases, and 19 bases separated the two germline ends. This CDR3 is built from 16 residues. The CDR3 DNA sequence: TGTGCCAGCAGTAAAGGGGCCCAGGGACTCGACAATGAGCAGTTCTTC. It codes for CASSKGAQGLDNEQFF.

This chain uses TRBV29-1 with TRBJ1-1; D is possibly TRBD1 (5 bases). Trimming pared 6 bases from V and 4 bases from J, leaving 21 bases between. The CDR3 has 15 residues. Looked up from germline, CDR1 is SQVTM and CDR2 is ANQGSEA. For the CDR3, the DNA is TGCAGCGTGTATGGAGGAAGGGACGATGGCACTGAAGCTTTCTTT. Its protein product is CSVYGGRDDGTEAFF.